The clone carrying this TCR beta chain was observed many times. The CDR3 contains 15 residues. CDR1 and CDR2 (germline): SGHRS, YFSETQ. Losses at the gene ends were 5 bases for V and 5 bases for J; bases not matched to a gene: 10. This entry comes from a study of T-cell memory formation after mild COVID-19. Using its own MiXCR run on the 5' RACE reads, TCRdb lists one record per CDR3 protein. The sample lists about 130,000 distinct CDR3 sequences, roughly 6.2% occurring once. This chain uses TRBV5-1 with TRBJ1-5, with 7 bases that match TRBD1. This sequence originates from an adult woman who had mild COVID-19 (a few samples of this study predate the infection). Cell type and time point are not known. The material sequenced was PBMCs or a T cell subset sorted from them (not recorded which). The CDR3 is CASSQGGILDQPQHF. The CDR3 DNA is TGCGCCAGCAGTCAGGGGGGCATACTCGATCAGCCCCAGCATTTT. Filled out from reference TRBV5-1 and TRBJ1-5, the complete variable domain reads KAGVTQTPRYLIKTRGQQVTLSCSPISGHRSVSWYQQTPGQGLQFLFEYFSETQRNKGNFPGRFSGRQFSNSRSEMNVSTLELGDSALYLCASSQGGILDQPQHFGDGTRLSIL.